This T cell receptor beta chain was profiled in a study of blood T cell repertoires in COVID-19 (dated by TCRdb to 2020 to 2021). Turning to the overall study: Samples from collaborators originated in the United States, Italy and Spain and spanned both the acute and convalescent phases of COVID-19. Nearly every sample came with metadata listing a de-identified subject ID, COVID-19 status, age in years and sex. The material from the prospective study consisted of cDNA or gDNA derived from T cells, B-cell-depleted T cells, or PBMCs. The samples were drawn from the first 160 participants of the ongoing ImmuneRACE study and from 1,254 subjects provided by 6 global collaborators. Deeply sampled blood TCRbeta repertoires from subjects exposed to, actively infected with, or recovered from COVID-19 were included in the dataset. The repertoires were released in a freely available public database intended as a resource for research on the immune response to SARS-CoV-2. HLA class I and class II types, where available, came from metadata supplied by the sample provider rather than from assay-based typing.

Each collaborating institution followed its own protocols to collect whole blood in K2EDTA tubes. For TCRbeta analysis, collaborators shipped samples in one of three forms: frozen whole blood, isolated PBMCs, or DNA extracted from either of those sample types. The immunoSEQ Assay, a bias-controlled multiplex PCR, was used to amplify TCRbeta CDR3 regions from genomic DNA. On the authors' methods: The number of nucleated cells in each sample was estimated by amplification of reference gene primers within the assay. Sequence reads were collapsed and filtered to measure the absolute abundance of every unique TCRbeta CDR3 rearrangement. For each sample, productive Simpson clonality was calculated by taking the square root of Simpson's diversity index across productive rearrangements. The immuneACCESS repertoire file appears here via TCRdb, limited to in-frame rearrangements. These files lack a portion of the clones; in checked studies, under half of the deficit traces to unresolved V genes, and the cause of the others is not known. V, J and clone size reflect that table, while D and trimming were determined from the DNA. The sample profile shows about 44,000 clones; roughly 87% of them were found once. The ten largest clones capture approximately 23% of the sample.

On this clone itself: No cognate antigen has been identified for it. Per-nucleotide qualities are absent, and no much larger clonotype sits a single base away.

Taken from the germline V gene, the CDR1 and CDR2 loops are MGHRA and YSYEKL. The CDR3 numbers 14 residues from cysteine through phenylalanine. The sequence is cut down to CDR3 DNA, 42 bases in frame from base 1. V is clipped by 0 bases and J by 9 bases, and the sequence between their germline boundaries is 12 bases long. Summary of the overall study and its limitations: The quantity of clinical and demographic metadata differed by source and by participant and was supplied without curation.

This TCR was recovered from a woman of 80 years or more in a cohort sampled during active or convalescent COVID-19. The chain uses TRBV4-1 and TRBJ1-5; the D segment could be TRBD1, given 6 matching bases. Sequencing was performed on peripheral blood. The DNA reads TGCGCCAGCAGCCAAGAAGACGGACAGCCGCCCCAGCATTTT. Its protein product is CASSQEDGQPPQHF.